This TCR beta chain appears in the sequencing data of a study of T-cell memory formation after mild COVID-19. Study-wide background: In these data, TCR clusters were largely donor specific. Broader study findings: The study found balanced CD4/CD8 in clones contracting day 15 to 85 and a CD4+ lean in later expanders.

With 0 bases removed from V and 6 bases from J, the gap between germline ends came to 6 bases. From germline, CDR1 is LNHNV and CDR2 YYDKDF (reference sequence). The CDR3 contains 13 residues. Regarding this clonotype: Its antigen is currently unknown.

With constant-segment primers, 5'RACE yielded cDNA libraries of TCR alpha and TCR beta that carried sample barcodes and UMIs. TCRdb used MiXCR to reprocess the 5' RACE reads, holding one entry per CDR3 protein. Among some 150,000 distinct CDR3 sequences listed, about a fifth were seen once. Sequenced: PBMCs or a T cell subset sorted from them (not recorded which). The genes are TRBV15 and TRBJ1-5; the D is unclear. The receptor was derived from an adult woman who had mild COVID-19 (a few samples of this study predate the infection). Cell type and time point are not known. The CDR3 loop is CATSREAGQPQHF. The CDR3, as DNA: TGTGCCACCAGCAGAGAGGCGGGTCAGCCCCAGCATTTT.